The 8 T cell receptor beta chains below all came from one sample that was sequenced in a study of CD8 T cells in ankylosing spondylitis. Findings and caveats of the study: Characteristic of ankylosing spondylitis blood, it appeared, was a TCR beta motif comprising eight highly homologous variants.

These receptors are not linked to any known antigen. Each CDR3 protein is one row after TCRdb ran MiXCR on the 5' RACE reads. The table lists fewer than 450,000 distinct CDR3 sequences, under 20% of them singletons, with 1% in the top ten. Sequenced input: blood, either unsorted or a sorted T cell fraction (not recorded which). The receptor set was obtained from a male donor with ankylosing spondylitis.

At least ten counts were recorded for this clonotype. DNA for the CDR3: TGTGCCAGCAGTCCCGCGGGGGTGGGCACCGGGGAGCTGTTTTTT. Amino acid sequence: CASSPAGVGTGELFF. The V gene is TRBV12-3 or TRBV12-4, the J gene TRBJ2-2; 7 bases fit TRBD2. Trimming took 5 bases from V and 4 from J; bases not matched to a gene: 7. CDR3 length equals 15 residues.

This clonotype has a handful of counts. V gene TRBV6-1 combines with J gene TRBJ2-3; D is perhaps TRBD2 (6 bases). V was clipped by 6 bases and J by 2 bases, with 12 bases between them. The germline CDR1 and CDR2 sequences are MNHNS and SASEGT. This CDR3 region has 14 residues. The CDR3 loop is CASSSLAVTDTQYF. The CDR3 DNA follows: TGTGCCAGCAGCAGCTTAGCGGTCACAGATACGCAGTATTTT.

V and J are TRBV6-5 and TRBJ1-2; TRBD1 is a possible D gene (6 bases). V was clipped by 2 bases and J by 4 bases, with 14 bases between them. CDR3 length: 15 amino acids. Germline loops: CDR1 MNHEY, CDR2 SVGAGI. DNA for the CDR3: TGTGCCAGCAGTTACGAGGTACAGGGAACCTATGGCTACACCTTC. It is translated as CASSYEVQGTYGYTF.

Many counts were recorded for this clonotype. The genes are TRBV29-1 and TRBJ2-5; D assignment may be TRBD1 or TRBD2 (5 bases each). CDR1 is SQVTM, CDR2 ANQGSEA, per germline. V was cut by 7 bases and J by 4 bases, with 19 bases left in between. CDR3 length: 14 amino acids. The CDR3 nucleotides read TGCAGCGCCGACCCAGGGACCCTGGGAGAGACCCAGTACTTC. This translates into CSADPGTLGETQYF.

This chain uses TRBV4-2 with TRBJ2-3; 13 nucleotides align to TRBD2. Trimming at V came to 0 bases and at J to 0 bases, leaving 6 bases not matched to a gene. CDR3 length: 19 amino acids. Germline V lookup: CDR1 LGHNA, CDR2 YNFKEQ. The CDR3 DNA is TGTGCCAGCAGCCAAGATTGGACTAGCGGGAGCCTTAGCACAGATACGCAGTATTTT. Its protein is CASSQDWTSGSLSTDTQYF.

The chain couples TRBV5-6 to TRBJ2-1; 11 nucleotides align to TRBD2. V shed 4 bases and J 8 bases; nucleotides not matched to a gene: 5. Germline CDR1 reads SGHDT; CDR2 reads YYEEEE. The CDR3 is 14 residues long. Written as DNA, the CDR3 is TGTGCCAGCAGCCGACTAGCGGGACGCTATGAGCAGTTCTTC. This encodes CASSRLAGRYEQFF. Variable domain in full (rest from reference TRBV5-6 and TRBJ2-1): DAGVTQSPTHLIKTRGQQVTLRCSPKSGHDTVSWYQQALGQGPQFIFQYYEEEERQRGNFPDRFSGHQFPNYSSELNVNALLLGDSALYLCASSRLAGRYEQFFGPGTRLTVL.

This clonotype was observed a few times. The chain recombines TRBV6-6 with TRBJ1-1, with D uncertain. The CDR3 loop spans 13 amino acids. V was shortened by 7 bases and J by 4 bases, with 13 bases between the two germline ends. CDR1 and CDR2 from the germline V gene are MNHNY and SVGAGI (reference sequence). The CDR3 sequence: CASTDRVGTEAFF. CDR3 DNA sequence: TGTGCCAGCACCGATAGGGTGGGCACTGAAGCTTTCTTT.

CDR3 DNA: TGCAGTGCTAGGGGGACAGGGACCTACAATGAGCAGTTCTTC. It specifies CSARGTGTYNEQFF. The rearrangement uses TRBV20-1 and TRBJ2-1, with 9 bases matching TRBD1. The V gene end was trimmed by 3 bases and the J gene end by 2 bases; junction bases not matched to a gene: 2. This CDR3 spans 14 amino acids. Looked up from germline, CDR1 is DFQATT and CDR2 is SNEGSKA (reference sequence).